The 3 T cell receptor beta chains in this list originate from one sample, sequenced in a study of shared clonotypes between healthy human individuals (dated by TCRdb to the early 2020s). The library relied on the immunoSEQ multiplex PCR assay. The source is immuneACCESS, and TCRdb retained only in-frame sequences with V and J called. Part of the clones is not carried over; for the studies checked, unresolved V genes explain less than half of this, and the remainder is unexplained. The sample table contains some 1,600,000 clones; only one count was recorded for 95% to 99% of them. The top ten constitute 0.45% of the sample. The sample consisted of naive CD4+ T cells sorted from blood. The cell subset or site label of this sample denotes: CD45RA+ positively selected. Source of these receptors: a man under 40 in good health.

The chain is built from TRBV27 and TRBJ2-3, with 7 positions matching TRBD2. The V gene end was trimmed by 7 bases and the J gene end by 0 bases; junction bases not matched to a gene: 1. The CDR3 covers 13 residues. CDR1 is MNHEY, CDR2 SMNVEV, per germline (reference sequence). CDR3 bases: TGTGCCAGCATTAGCGGGAGCACAGATACGCAGTATTTT. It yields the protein CASISGSTDTQYF.

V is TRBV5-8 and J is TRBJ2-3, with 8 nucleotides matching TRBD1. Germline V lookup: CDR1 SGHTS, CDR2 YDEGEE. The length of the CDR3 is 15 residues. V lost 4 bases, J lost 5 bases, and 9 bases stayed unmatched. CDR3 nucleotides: TGTGCCAGCAGCGATGGAAGCAGGGGGCAAGATACGCAGTATTTT. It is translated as CASSDGSRGQDTQYF.

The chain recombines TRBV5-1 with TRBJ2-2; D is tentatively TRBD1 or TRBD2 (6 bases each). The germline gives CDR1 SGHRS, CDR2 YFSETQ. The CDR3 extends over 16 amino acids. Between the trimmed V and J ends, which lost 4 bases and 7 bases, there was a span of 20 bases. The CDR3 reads CASSTSRRDKGGELFF. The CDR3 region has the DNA TGCGCCAGCAGCACCTCCAGGCGGGACAAGGGCGGGGAGCTGTTTTTT. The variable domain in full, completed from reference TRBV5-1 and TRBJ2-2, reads KAGVTQTPRYLIKTRGQQVTLSCSPISGHRSVSWYQQTPGQGLQFLFEYFSETQRNKGNFPGRFSGRQFSNSRSEMNVSTLELGDSALYLCASSTSRRDKGGELFFGEGSRLTVL.